This T cell receptor (beta chain) emerged from a study of cytomegalovirus exposure and HLA in healthy donors. The V segment lost 6 bases and the J segment 8 bases; nucleotides outside the gene matches: 11. Germline V lookup: CDR1 MGHRA, CDR2 YSYEKL. The CDR3 spans 14 residues. For this clone: Its antigen is unknown.

Study-wide results and limits: Common viral pathogens seemed, in a later analysis, to connect with several of the most significant clusters. In a later analysis, V- and J-gene trimming of beta chains associated with a DCLRE1C missense variant, replicated independently.

At collection, donors were nominally healthy, but unrecorded immune exposures were probable. Primers: 60 Vbeta forward and 13 Jbeta reverse. The repertoire was sequenced with immunoSEQ multiplex PCR; TCRdb's copy has only in-frame clones and lacks some. The data show 150,000 or so clones, roughly 80% seen once. This TCR came from a woman in her 30s in good health and CMV-seronegative. The V and J genes are TRBV4-1 and TRBJ1-2; 8 bases match TRBD1. Specimen: PBMCs. CDR3 DNA: TGCGCCAGCAGACCCGGGACAGGAGGTGTAGGCTACACCTTC. Translation: CASRPGTGGVGYTF.